One sample yielded the 18 T cell receptor beta chains listed below, sequenced in a study of spatial heterogeneity in lung cancer. TCRdb ran MiXCR on the 5' RACE reads and lists one entry per CDR3 protein. The data hold 85,000 to 100,000 distinct CDR3 sequences, with about 12% observed a single time. Time point noted: sample taken at primary tumor resection. Without sorting, whole RNA was sequenced from tumor, nontumor lung or frozen PBMC. The sequences come from PBMCs, collected at surgery. These receptors came from a male donor with early-stage non-small cell lung cancer.

The gene calls are TRBV11-2 and TRBJ2-2; 7 nucleotides align to TRBD2. V shed 5 bases and J 7 bases; nucleotides not matched to a gene: 10. The CDR3 spans 15 residues. Germline values: CDR1 SGHAT, CDR2 FQNNGV. The CDR3: CASSPSSGEGGELFF. CDR3 DNA: TGTGCCAGCAGCCCATCCTCGGGGGAGGGCGGGGAGCTGTTTTTT.

This clonotype was seen repeatedly, ten times or more. The chain joins TRBV7-3 to TRBJ2-6; possible D gene TRBD1, 7 bases. The CDR3 has 20 residues. Trimming removed 3 bases from V and 0 bases from J, with 21 bases in between. Germline V CDR1 and CDR2: SGHTA, FQGTGA. For the CDR3, the DNA is TGTGCCAGCAGCTTCCCCGGGGGACAGTCTCGGCACTCTGGGGCCAACGTCCTGACTTTC. Amino acid sequence: CASSFPGGQSRHSGANVLTF.

This clonotype came up a few times. The chain couples TRBV19 to TRBJ1-6; D is unresolved. The V end was cut by 9 bases, the J end by 9 bases, with 18 bases between. The CDR3 length is 14 residues. Germline CDR1 and CDR2: LNHDA and SQIVND (reference sequence). CDR3 amino acids: CASETSSGGSPLHF. The DNA of the CDR3 is TGTGCCAGCGAAACATCATCGGGAGGTTCACCCCTCCACTTT.

This clonotype showed up just a few times. This chain links TRBV5-1 with TRBJ2-7; tentatively, D is TRBD1 (5 bases). Trimming cost V 4 bases and J 5 bases, with 10 bases left between them. The germline gives CDR1 SGHRS, CDR2 YFSETQ. The CDR3 sequence is 12 residues long. The chain's CDR3 is CASSAQGNEQYF. For the CDR3, the DNA is TGCGCCAGCAGCGCCCAGGGTAACGAGCAGTACTTC.

This clonotype was seen only a few times. The chain uses TRBV6-2 or TRBV6-3 and TRBJ2-2, with D possibly TRBD2 on 5 matching bases. CDR3 length: 16 residues. V lost 7 bases, J lost 1 base, and 16 bases lay in between. Germline CDR1 and CDR2: MNHEY and SVGEGT. The CDR3 bases are TGTGCCAGCAACGAGCGGTCCCGCTGGAACACCGGGGAGCTGTTTTTT. Its translation is CASNERSRWNTGELFF.

This clonotype was recorded a few times. The chain carries TRBV12-3 or TRBV12-4 and TRBJ1-6; weak D call: TRBD1 (5 bases). The V end lost 6 bases, the J end lost 2 bases, and 11 bases lay between the germline ends. This CDR3 has 15 amino acids. CDR3 coding DNA: TGTGCCAGCAGCACCCGGGGGACCTATAATTCACCCCTCCACTTT. It codes for CASSTRGTYNSPLHF.

Concerning this clonotype itself: The germline gene is not matched at one end of the junction; a read error may be the cause. CDR3 coding DNA: TGCAGTGCTAGTACGGGCAGCGCCTCCTACGATCAGTACTTC. This codes for CSASTGSASYDQYF. This chain connects TRBV20-1 to TRBJ2-7; D gene ambiguous. CDR3 length: 14 amino acids. The germline V gene has CDR1 DFQATT and CDR2 SNEGSKA (reference sequence).

This clonotype was seen a few times. The CDR3, as DNA: TGTGCCAGCAGCTTATCTAGAAACAGGGGCACTGAAGCTTTCTTT. Amino acids: CASSLSRNRGTEAFF. The chain employs TRBV7-8 and TRBJ1-1; 7 bases match TRBD1. Germline-derived CDR1 and CDR2 are SGHVS and FQNEAQ. This CDR3 contains 15 residues. Germline trimming cut 2 bases from V and 4 bases from J; bases unmatched to any gene: 7.

This clonotype was counted ten times or more. The chain is built from TRBV5-1 and TRBJ2-2; the match to TRBD2 covers 8 bases. The CDR3 covers 16 residues. V gave up 1 base and J gave up 7 bases; unmatched junction bases: 9. Germline V gene data show CDR1 as SGHRS and CDR2 as YFSETQ. Here the CDR3 DNA reads TGCGCCAGCAGCTTGCTGAGCGGGAGTTACGGCGGGGAGCTGTTTTTT. This gives the protein CASSLLSGSYGGELFF.

V and J are TRBV2 and TRBJ2-2; D is possibly TRBD2 (5 bases). Deletions cut 5 bases from V and 6 bases from J, with 19 bases between. The CDR3 runs 16 residues. Germline CDR1 and CDR2: SNHLY and FYNNEI. The DNA for the CDR3 is TGTGCCAGCAGTCTCCTAAGAGGGCAATCGTCCGGGGAGCTGTTTTTT. As protein: CASSLLRGQSSGELFF.

This clonotype has a count of ten or more. This chain uses TRBV4-1 with TRBJ1-6; maybe TRBD1 (5 bases). Germline CDR1 reads MGHRA; CDR2 reads YSYEKL. This CDR3 contains 17 residues. Between the trimmed V and J ends, which lost 0 bases and 9 bases, there was a span of 18 bases. CDR3 loop: CASSQDHPVHGGSPLHF. The CDR3 DNA is TGCGCCAGCAGCCAAGATCACCCTGTGCATGGGGGTTCACCCCTCCACTTT.

This clonotype was counted many times. J is TRBJ2-2 and V is TRBV6-1, with D unclear. CDR1 is MNHNS, CDR2 SASEGT, per germline. The CDR3 length is 17 residues. V was cut by 0 bases and J by 4 bases, with 15 bases left in between. This CDR3 is CASSEAGTVRVTGELFF. Written as DNA, the CDR3 is TGTGCCAGCAGTGAAGCGGGCACCGTACGTGTCACCGGGGAGCTGTTTTTT.

This clonotype has at least ten counts. V is TRBV29-1 and J is TRBJ1-5, with 7 bases that match TRBD1. Trimming at V came to 1 base and at J to 5 bases, leaving 2 bases not matched to a gene. This CDR3 contains 13 residues. Germline V gene lookup returns CDR1 SQVTM and CDR2 ANQGSEA. The CDR3 reads CSVEGQGDQPQHF. Written as DNA, the CDR3 is TGCAGCGTTGAAGGACAGGGTGATCAGCCCCAGCATTTT.

The genes are TRBV12-3 or TRBV12-4 and TRBJ1-1; 8 bases are shared with TRBD1. Trimming cost V 0 bases and J 1 base; bases outside gene matches: 1. The CDR3 has 15 amino acids. The CDR3 nucleotides read TGTGCCAGCAGTTTAGCCGACAGGGGGAACACTGAAGCTTTCTTT. It encodes CASSLADRGNTEAFF.

This sequence joins TRBV6-5 and TRBJ2-1; 9 nucleotides line up with TRBD2. This CDR3 contains 15 residues. Germline CDR1 MNHEY, CDR2 SVGAGI. The ends lost 5 bases at V and 9 bases at J; junction bases unmatched: 11. The chain's CDR3 is CASSPSGAARVEQFF. CDR3 DNA sequence: TGTGCCAGCAGTCCTAGCGGGGCCGCTAGGGTTGAGCAGTTCTTC.

Ten or more counts support this clonotype. This chain uses TRBV30 with TRBJ2-2; D might be TRBD1 or TRBD2, each matching 5 bases. V was shortened by 2 bases and J by 6 bases, with 13 bases between the two germline ends. The CDR3 contains 14 residues. Germline-derived CDR1 and CDR2 are GTSNPN and SVGIG (reference sequence). The CDR3 loop reads CAWSTGASAGELFF. The CDR3 coding sequence is TGTGCCTGGAGTACCGGGGCCTCCGCCGGGGAGCTGTTTTTT.

This clonotype turned up a few times. The V call is TRBV10-3, the J call TRBJ2-1, with 9 bases aligning to TRBD2. J gave up 6 bases and V 6 bases, and 6 bases lay outside the gene matches. The CDR3 extends over 14 amino acids. In germline, CDR1 is ENHRY, CDR2 SYGVKD. The CDR3 region has the DNA TGTGCCATCAGGCGGGGTAGCGGGAGCAATGAGCAGTTCTTC. This translates into CAIRRGSGSNEQFF.

This clonotype was detected ten times or more. The V and J genes are TRBV5-1 and TRBJ2-1, with 7 positions matching TRBD2. The CDR3 is made up of 16 amino acids. Germline-derived CDR1 and CDR2 are SGHRS and YFSETQ. V gave up 5 bases and J gave up 0 bases; unmatched junction bases: 8. CDR3 coding DNA: TGCGCCAGCAGTGTACCCGGGAGGAGCTCCTACAATGAGCAGTTCTTC. It yields the protein CASSVPGRSSYNEQFF. Full variable domain (rest looked up from reference TRBV5-1 and TRBJ2-1): KAGVTQTPRYLIKTRGQQVTLSCSPISGHRSVSWYQQTPGQGLQFLFEYFSETQRNKGNFPGRFSGRQFSNSRSEMNVSTLELGDSALYLCASSVPGRSSYNEQFFGPGTRLTVL.